The 5 T cell receptor beta chains listed next were all sequenced from one sample in a study of blood T cell repertoires in COVID-19. Data came from immunoSEQ multiplex PCR; TCRdb stores just in-frame clones and leaves some out. The table has 70,000 to 95,000 clones, around 80% seen once; the top ten hold under 25%. The sample comprised peripheral blood. These receptors were taken from a woman in her forties or fifties with acute or convalescent COVID-19.

The chain is built from TRBV9 and TRBJ2-7, with 8 bases fitting TRBD1. CDR3 length: 16 residues. Germline values: CDR1 SGDLS, CDR2 YYNGEE. V trimming: 0 bases; J trimming: 2 bases; junction bases outside the gene matches: 7. CDR3 protein: CASSVGQGALTYEQYF. The CDR3 DNA follows: TGTGCCAGCAGCGTAGGCCAGGGGGCCTTAACCTACGAGCAGTACTTC. Full variable domain (missing parts from reference TRBV9 and TRBJ2-7): DSGVTQTPKHLITATGQRVTLRCSPRSGDLSVYWYQQSLDQGLQFLIQYYNGEERAKGNILERFSAQQFPDLHSELNLSSLELGDSALYFCASSVGQGALTYEQYFGPGTRLTVT.

The rearrangement links TRBV11-2 to TRBJ2-7, with D possibly being TRBD2 (6 bases). The CDR3 extends over 15 amino acids. Germline V CDR1 and CDR2: SGHAT, FQNNGV. V was cut by 7 bases and J by 0 bases, with 16 bases left in between. CDR3 sequence reads: CASTIGRGSSYEQYF. In DNA, the CDR3 is TGTGCCAGCACTATAGGGCGGGGCAGCTCCTACGAGCAGTACTTC.

The chain employs TRBV25-1 and TRBJ2-7, with 11 positions matching TRBD2. The CDR3 length is 15 residues. The V segment lost 3 bases and the J segment 2 bases; nucleotides outside the gene matches: 3. The V gene's germline CDR1 is MGHDK and CDR2 SYGVNS. The CDR3 coding sequence is TGTGCCAGCAGTGAGGTAGCGGGAGGGCCCTACGAGCAGTACTTC. Translating gives CASSEVAGGPYEQYF.

The chain links TRBV7-8 to TRBJ2-5, with D maybe TRBD1 (5 bases). Germline CDR1 is SGHVS and CDR2 is FQNEAQ. The CDR3 length is 19 residues. V gave up 1 base and J gave up 1 base, with 22 bases separating them. The chain's CDR3 is CASSLGTHPTVPLQETQYF. As DNA, the CDR3 is TGTGCCAGCAGCTTAGGAACCCACCCGACAGTTCCTCTCCAAGAGACCCAGTACTTC.

This clone appeared once. The chain's CDR3 is CASGKEGSTGELFF. In nucleotides, the CDR3 is TGTGCCAGCGGGAAAGAGGGAAGCACCGGGGAGCTGTTTTTT. The chain employs TRBV6-5 and TRBJ2-2, with D possibly TRBD2 on 5 matching bases. The germline CDR1 and CDR2 sequences are MNHEY and SVGAGI. The CDR3 runs 14 residues. Trimming removed 8 bases from V and 4 bases from J, with 14 bases in between.